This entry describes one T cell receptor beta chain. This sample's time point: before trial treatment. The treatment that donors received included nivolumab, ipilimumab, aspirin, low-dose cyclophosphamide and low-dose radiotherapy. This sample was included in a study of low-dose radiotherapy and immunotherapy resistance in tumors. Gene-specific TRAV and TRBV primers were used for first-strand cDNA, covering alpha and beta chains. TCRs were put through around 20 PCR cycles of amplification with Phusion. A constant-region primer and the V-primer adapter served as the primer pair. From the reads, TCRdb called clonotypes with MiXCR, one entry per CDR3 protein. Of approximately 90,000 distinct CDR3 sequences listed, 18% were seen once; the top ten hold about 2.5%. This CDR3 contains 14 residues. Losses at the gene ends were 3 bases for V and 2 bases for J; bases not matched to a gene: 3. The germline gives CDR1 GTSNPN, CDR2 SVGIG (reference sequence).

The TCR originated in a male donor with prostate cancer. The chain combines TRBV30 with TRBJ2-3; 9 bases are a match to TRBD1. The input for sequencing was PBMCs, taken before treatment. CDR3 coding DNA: TGTGCCTGGAGGGACAGGGGCCTCACAGATACGCAGTATTTT. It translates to CAWRDRGLTDTQYF.